The 11 T cell receptor beta chains listed next were all sequenced from one sample in a study of CD8 T cells in Susac syndrome. Random-hexamer reverse transcription was applied to about 0.45 to 1 ug RNA. TCRdb redid the calling of the immunoSEQ multiplex PCR reads with MiXCR, one entry per CDR3 protein. The sample lists approximately 160,000 distinct CDR3 sequences, 94% occurring once. Sequencing used CD4+ T cells from PBMCs. The receptors stem from a human donor with multiple sclerosis.

The gene calls are TRBV19 and TRBJ1-3, with D unresolved. CDR1 is LNHDA and CDR2 is SQIVND in the germline V gene (reference sequence). The CDR3 totals 14 residues. Trimming stripped 7 bases from V and 2 bases from J, with 12 bases between. CDR3 in DNA: TGTGCCAGTACAGGTGGTGAAGCTGGAAACACCATATATTTT. Encoded protein: CASTGGEAGNTIYF.

This clonotype was counted between two and nine times. The chain links TRBV30 to TRBJ2-7; 8 nucleotides agree with TRBD2. The CDR3 is 12 residues long. The V segment lost 3 bases and the J segment 12 bases; nucleotides outside the gene matches: 10. Germline CDR1 and CDR2: GTSNPN and SVGIG (reference sequence). The DNA for the CDR3 is TGTGCCTGGAGGCAGCCGGGACTAGTCCCGTACTTC. Its translation: CAWRQPGLVPYF.

The chain has TRBV20-1 and TRBJ2-2; 10 bases are a match to TRBD1. The CDR3 length is 14 residues. In germline, CDR1 is DFQATT, CDR2 SNEGSKA (reference sequence). V lost 3 bases to trimming and J lost 5 bases; unmatched junction nucleotides: 3. The CDR3 region is CSARGQGRTGELFF. As DNA, the CDR3 is TGCAGTGCTAGGGGACAGGGGAGAACCGGGGAGCTGTTTTTT.

The chain combines TRBV29-1 with TRBJ2-1; D not resolved. V was pared by 4 bases and J by 1 base, with 8 bases between. This CDR3 is 13 amino acids long. Germline V gene sequence: CDR1 SQVTM, CDR2 ANQGSEA. CDR3 protein: CSVGRASYNEQFF. Here the CDR3 DNA reads TGCAGCGTTGGCCGAGCGTCCTACAATGAGCAGTTCTTC.

A single count supports this clonotype. The rearrangement joins TRBV11-3 to TRBJ2-1; D is perhaps TRBD1 (5 bases). Germline values: CDR1 SGHNT, CDR2 YENEEA. The V end was cut by 5 bases, the J end by 7 bases, with 9 bases between. The CDR3 length is 12 residues. Written as DNA, the CDR3 is TGTGCCAGCAGCCTGACAGCGAATGAGCAGTTCTTC. It specifies CASSLTANEQFF.

This chain joins TRBV14 and TRBJ2-2; TRBD2 is a possible D gene (5 bases). Trimming removed 4 bases from V and 5 bases from J, with 8 bases in between. The CDR3 runs 13 residues. Germline loops: CDR1 SGHDN, CDR2 FVKESK. The CDR3 region has the DNA TGTGCCAGCAGCCCAACTAGAACCGGGGAGCTGTTTTTT. Protein sequence: CASSPTRTGELFF.

V usage is TRBV6-2 or TRBV6-3 and J usage is TRBJ2-5, with TRBD2 identical over 7 bases. Looked up from germline, CDR1 is MNHEY and CDR2 is SVGEGT. With 5 bases clipped from V and 5 bases from J, the junction kept 14 bases outside the gene matches. This CDR3 region has 16 residues. CDR3 residues: CASSPTPGLSLETQYF. CDR3 coding DNA: TGTGCCAGCAGTCCTACCCCGGGACTATCCTTGGAGACCCAGTACTTC.

The chain links TRBV5-1 to TRBJ2-5; D ambiguous. CDR1 and CDR2 (germline): SGHRS, YFSETQ. CDR3 length equals 11 residues. V lost 4 bases to trimming and J lost 7 bases, with 8 bases between them. The CDR3 DNA sequence: TGCGCCAGCAGCGGCGAAGGGACCCAGTACTTC. This codes for CASSGEGTQYF.

The chain links TRBV12-3 or TRBV12-4 to TRBJ1-5, with D possibly matching TRBD1 (6 bases). The length of the CDR3 is 15 residues. V gave up 4 bases and J gave up 4 bases, with 14 bases separating them. CDR3 protein: CASSYRGGVNQPQHF. The DNA for the CDR3 is TGTGCCAGCAGTTATAGAGGGGGGGTAAATCAGCCCCAGCATTTT.

This clonotype was seen once. This chain links TRBV6-5 with TRBJ2-7, with a possible D match to TRBD2 (5 bases). V was trimmed by 6 bases and J by 0 bases, leaving 15 bases between them. The CDR3 spans 15 residues. CDR1 MNHEY and CDR2 SVGAGI come from the germline V gene. In DNA form, the CDR3 reads TGTGCCAGCAGCCGTGAGCGGATACACTCCTACGAGCAGTACTTC. Its translation: CASSRERIHSYEQYF.

The V and J genes are TRBV4-1 and TRBJ2-7; no clear D. CDR1 and CDR2 from the germline V gene are MGHRA and YSYEKL. The CDR3 runs 16 residues. V was pared by 2 bases and J by 4 bases, with 18 bases between. The chain's CDR3 is CASSQPTGKKWYEQYF. CDR3 bases: TGCGCCAGCAGCCAACCGACTGGTAAAAAATGGTACGAGCAGTACTTC.